The next 26 T cell receptor beta chains were all read from a single sample in a study of OX40 agonist ivuxolimab in advanced cancers. Assay: immunoSEQ multiplex PCR; the TCRdb copy retains only in-frame clones and omits some. The repertoire holds about 120,000 clones, with around 91% as singletons. The sample in question was CD4+ or CD8+ T cells sorted from blood, obtained in a trial of the OX40 agonist ivuxolimab. The receptors originated from an adult with an advanced solid tumor such as melanoma, head and neck, liver or kidney cancer.

This rearrangement joins TRBV5-1 to TRBJ2-5; 12 nucleotides agree with TRBD1. The CDR3 has 15 residues. Per the germline V gene, CDR1 is SGHRS and CDR2 is YFSETQ. V gave up 5 bases and J gave up 6 bases; unmatched junction bases: 8. The CDR3 nucleotides read TGCGCCAGCAGGACCGGGACAGGGGGCTCGAAGACCCAGTACTTC. It is translated as CASRTGTGGSKTQYF.

This chain connects TRBV7-3 to TRBJ2-2; D is possibly TRBD1 (5 bases). The CDR3 contains 14 residues. Trimming removed 2 bases from V and 3 bases from J, with 7 bases in between. CDR1 and CDR2 (germline): SGHTA, FQGTGA. Here the CDR3 reads CASSLGADTGELFF. CDR3 in DNA: TGTGCCAGCAGCTTAGGGGCCGACACCGGGGAGCTGTTTTTT.

This sequence joins TRBV7-2 and TRBJ2-7; no definite D call. CDR3 size: 13 residues. Germline lookup yields CDR1 SGHTA and CDR2 FQGNSA. The V and J ends lost 6 bases and 3 bases respectively, with 12 bases between them. The CDR3 DNA sequence: TGTGCCAGCAGTCAAAGGTTTAGCTACGAGCAGTACTTC. This encodes CASSQRFSYEQYF.

V usage is TRBV21-1 and J usage is TRBJ2-4; the table names TRBD1, a call not compared with the DNA. TRBV21-1 is a documented pseudogene. The CDR3 has 16 amino acids. CDR3 residues: CASSSRQGETKNIQYF. The CDR3 DNA follows: TGTGCCAGCAGCTCCCGACAGGGGGAGACCAAAAACATTCAGTACTTC.

This clone occurred once. The J gene is TRBJ1-6, the V gene TRBV9; 7 bases are shared with TRBD1. The V and J ends lost 4 bases and 6 bases, in that order; junction bases with no gene match: 7. Germline V CDR1 and CDR2: SGDLS, YYNGEE. The CDR3 spans 15 residues. CDR3 nucleotides: TGTGCCAGCAGCCCAGGGACAGAGACTAATTCACCCCTCCACTTT. Its protein is CASSPGTETNSPLHF.

The chain combines TRBV18 with TRBJ1-6; no definite D call. This CDR3 is built from 13 residues. The germline CDR1 and CDR2 sequences are KGHSH and LQKENI. V was clipped by 2 bases and J by 10 bases, with 9 bases between them. CDR3 sequence (DNA): TGTGCCAGCTCACCATCCGCGAGGTCACCCCTCCACTTT. Translation gives CASSPSARSPLHF.

This clone came up once. V gene TRBV18 combines with J gene TRBJ1-5, with D unclear. The V end lost 3 bases, the J end lost 3 bases, and 9 bases lay between the germline ends. The CDR3 length is 14 residues. Germline values: CDR1 KGHSH, CDR2 LQKENI. The CDR3 here is CASSPKEINQPQHF. In nucleotides, the CDR3 is TGTGCCAGCTCACCTAAGGAGATCAATCAGCCCCAGCATTTT.

The chain combines TRBV5-1 with TRBJ1-2, with D maybe TRBD1 (6 bases). V lost 4 bases, J lost 5 bases, and 12 bases lay in between. Germline CDR1 SGHRS, CDR2 YFSETQ. The CDR3 is made up of 13 amino acids. CDR3 sequence: CASSRGGKYGYTF. The CDR3 DNA follows: TGCGCCAGCAGCCGCGGGGGCAAATATGGCTACACCTTC.

The CDR3 nucleotides read TGTGCCAGCAGCCACCCGGACAGAACCTACGAGCAGTACTTC. Amino acids: CASSHPDRTYEQYF. The chain carries TRBV6-6 and TRBJ2-7; D may be TRBD1 (6 bases). The CDR3 has 14 residues. V shed 6 bases and J shed 2 bases, with 14 bases lying between them. Looked up from germline, CDR1 is MNHNY and CDR2 is SVGAGI (reference sequence).

Comment on this clone: A read error may account for a junction end that differs from germline. The chain recombines TRBV7-2 with TRBJ2-6, with 8 positions matching TRBD2. From germline, CDR1 is SGHTA and CDR2 FQGNSA. The CDR3 contains 16 residues. The CDR3 nucleotides are TGTGCCAGCAGCCTAGCCGGGGGGGCCGGGGCCAACGTCCTGACTTTC. Residues: CASSLAGGAGANVLTF.

The chain joins TRBV6-6 to TRBJ2-5; no clear D gene. Germline lookup yields CDR1 MNHNY and CDR2 SVGAGI (reference sequence). CDR3 length: 14 amino acids. Trimming shortened V by 2 bases and J by 2 bases, and 9 bases separated the two germline ends. CDR3 in amino acids: CASSYLGGQETQYF. The CDR3 DNA is TGTGCCAGCAGTTACCTGGGCGGTCAAGAGACCCAGTACTTC.

The chain combines TRBV7-2 with TRBJ2-1, with D perhaps TRBD2 (5 bases). Germline V lookup: CDR1 SGHTA, CDR2 FQGNSA. Trimming stripped 7 bases from V and 0 bases from J, with 19 bases between. The CDR3 runs 17 residues. The CDR3 protein is CASTRVARTSSYNEQFF. The CDR3 DNA follows: TGTGCCAGCACCCGGGTGGCTAGAACTAGCTCCTACAATGAGCAGTTCTTC. The entire variable domain, with the rest obtained from reference TRBV7-2 and TRBJ2-1, is as follows: GAGVSQSPSNKVTEKGKDVELRCDPISGHTALYWYRQSLGQGLEFLIYFQGNSAPDKSGLPSDRFSAERTGGSVSTLTIQRTQQEDSAVYLCASTRVARTSSYNEQFFGPGTRLTVL.

The chain couples TRBV30 to TRBJ1-1, with D hard to call. The CDR3 spans 18 residues. V was trimmed by 0 bases and J by 3 bases, leaving 23 bases between them. CDR1 is GTSNPN, CDR2 SVGIG, per germline (reference sequence). The CDR3 DNA sequence: TGTGCCTGGAGTGTAGGAGTCAACCACTACGTGGGTGACACTGAAGCTTTCTTT. Amino acid sequence: CAWSVGVNHYVGDTEAFF.

The chain combines TRBV5-6 with TRBJ1-1; 7 bases agree with TRBD1. The CDR3 loop spans 15 amino acids. With V trimmed by 2 bases and J by 4 bases, 8 bases remained unmatched. CDR1 is SGHDT and CDR2 is YYEEEE in the germline V gene. CDR3 protein: CASSLPGTALTEAFF. CDR3 nucleotide sequence: TGTGCCAGCAGCTTACCCGGGACAGCGCTCACTGAAGCTTTCTTT.

A note on this clone: Other DNA sequences of this sample code for an identical CDR3. The CDR3 protein is CASSLSQGGTYEQYF. CDR3 sequence (DNA): TGCGCCAGCAGCTTATCGCAGGGGGGGACCTACGAGCAGTACTTC. The chain joins TRBV5-1 to TRBJ2-7; possibly TRBD1 or TRBD2 for D (7 bases each). Per germline, CDR1 SGHRS and CDR2 YFSETQ. The CDR3 runs 15 residues. With 2 bases removed from V and 2 bases from J, the gap between germline ends came to 14 bases.

This clone appeared a few times. This sequence joins TRBV19 and TRBJ1-1; no clear D. The V gene's germline CDR1 is LNHDA and CDR2 SQIVND (reference sequence). V was trimmed by 3 bases and J by 4 bases, leaving 12 bases between them. The CDR3 loop spans 14 amino acids. The CDR3 here is CASSIGESPTEAFF. The CDR3 DNA sequence: TGTGCCAGTAGTATCGGGGAATCCCCCACTGAAGCTTTCTTT.

The V and J genes are TRBV19 and TRBJ1-2, with 9 bases aligning to TRBD1. The germline V gene encodes CDR1 LNHDA and CDR2 SQIVND (reference sequence). The CDR3 is 13 residues long. The V segment lost 5 bases and the J segment 5 bases; nucleotides outside the gene matches: 3. In nucleotides, the CDR3 is TGTGCCAGTAGTTGGACAGGGGATTATGGCTACACCTTC. It translates to CASSWTGDYGYTF.

V gene TRBV18 combines with J gene TRBJ1-2; 12 bases line up with TRBD1. This CDR3 comprises 15 residues. Germline CDR1 and CDR2: KGHSH and LQKENI. V shed 4 bases, J shed 4 bases, and the junction held 4 bases outside the gene matches. The CDR3 nucleotides are TGTGCCAGCTCACAGGGGACAGGGGGCCTCTATGGCTACACCTTC. As protein: CASSQGTGGLYGYTF.

On this clone itself: A junction boundary mismatches the germline segment, possibly from a read error. This chain links TRBV20-1 with TRBJ1-1; 7 bases match TRBD1. Germline-derived CDR1 and CDR2 are DFQATT and SNEGSKA (reference sequence). The CDR3 runs to 9 residues. CDR3 protein: CSARLQGLF. CDR3 bases: TGCAGTGCTAGGTTACAGGGGCTCTTT.

V usage is TRBV6-6 and J usage is TRBJ1-4, with D possibly TRBD1 on 5 matching bases. From germline, CDR1 is MNHNY and CDR2 SVGAGI (reference sequence). The CDR3 has 15 amino acids. V was trimmed by 6 bases and J by 8 bases, leaving 19 bases between them. CDR3 sequence (DNA): TGTGCCAGCAGACGCAGCGACAGCACGGGAGAAAAACTGTTTTTT. Translation: CASRRSDSTGEKLFF.

CDR3 bases: TGTGCCAGCAGTTTATATACGGGTAGCTCTGGAAACACCATATATTTT. It encodes CASSLYTGSSGNTIYF. This chain connects TRBV28 to TRBJ1-3; D gene unclear. V was shortened by 1 base and J by 0 bases, with 10 bases between the two germline ends. Germline values: CDR1 MDHEN, CDR2 SYDVKM. The CDR3 spans 16 residues.

The gene calls are TRBV6-7 and TRBJ2-7; D possibly corresponds to TRBD1 (6 bases). TRBV6-7 is noted as an ORF with a role that remains uncertain. The CDR3 spans 17 residues. The V end was cut by 5 bases, the J end by 6 bases, with 26 bases between. Here the CDR3 reads CASSTTGWGRIDGEQYF. CDR3 DNA sequence: TGTGCCAGCAGTACGACCGGGTGGGGGCGGATAGATGGCGAGCAGTACTTC.

The gene calls are TRBV19 and TRBJ1-5; D might be TRBD1 (5 bases). This CDR3 contains 13 residues. Germline assignment: CDR1 LNHDA and CDR2 SQIVND (reference sequence). V shed 8 bases and J shed 7 bases, with 15 bases lying between them. The CDR3 region is CASRSGGEQPQHF. The CDR3 DNA is TGTGCCAGTCGAAGCGGGGGGGAGCAGCCCCAGCATTTT.

This chain joins TRBV2 and TRBJ2-3; D not certain. Germline CDR1 SNHLY, CDR2 FYNNEI. This CDR3 region has 11 residues. V was clipped by 5 bases and J by 6 bases, with 6 bases between them. Here the CDR3 DNA reads TGTGCCAGCAGTCTCCAGGATACGCAGTATTTT. Translating it yields CASSLQDTQYF.

This chain links TRBV7-3 with TRBJ1-2; D is unclear. The CDR3 is made up of 13 amino acids. Germline V CDR1 and CDR2: SGHTA, FQGTGA. The V end lost 0 bases, the J end lost 2 bases, and 4 bases lay between the germline ends. Here the CDR3 DNA reads TGTGCCAGCAGCTTAACACCGAACTATGGCTACACCTTC. This translates into CASSLTPNYGYTF.

The chain employs TRBV7-6 and TRBJ2-7, with no clear D. The CDR3 totals 14 residues. Looked up from germline, CDR1 is SGHVS and CDR2 is FNYEAQ. Trimming left V 5 bases short and J 7 bases short, with 18 bases between. The CDR3 DNA reads TGTGCCAGCAGCCTTAATCGGGTCCTAAGAGAGCAGTACTTC. It codes for CASSLNRVLREQYF.